Included here is one T cell receptor (beta chain) sequence, with context. Germline-derived CDR1 and CDR2 are MNHEY and SVGAGI. The CDR3 spans 14 residues. V lost 6 bases to trimming and J lost 5 bases, with 16 bases between them. These data belong to a study of blood T cell repertoires in COVID-19. The repertoire was sequenced with immunoSEQ multiplex PCR; TCRdb's copy has only in-frame clones and lacks some. The data contain around 100,000 clones, about nine tenths of them seen just once; the ten biggest clones take up around 4.5%. This TCR derives from a woman aged 50 to 65 with acute or convalescent COVID-19. This chain joins TRBV6-5 and TRBJ2-5; maybe TRBD2 (6 bases). Sample: peripheral blood. DNA for the CDR3: TGTGCCAGCAGCCGCCGGGACTTCGGGGAGACCCAGTACTTC. It encodes CASSRRDFGETQYF.